Each of the 19 T cell receptor beta chains below was sequenced from the same sample in a study of T cells after yellow fever vaccination. TCRdb ran MiXCR on the 5' RACE reads and lists one entry per CDR3 protein. The data hold roughly 340,000 distinct CDR3 sequences, with 8.7% observed a single time. Here the sequenced sample was PBMCs, taken on the day of the first yellow fever vaccination. These receptors were collected from a man aged 18 to 35 who received the YFV17D yellow fever vaccine.

This chain links TRBV6-2 or TRBV6-3 with TRBJ1-5; 8 bases line up with TRBD1. J was trimmed by 0 bases and V by 6 bases; bases with no gene match: 7. CDR1 is MNHEY, CDR2 SVGEGT, per germline. This CDR3 contains 16 residues. In DNA form, the CDR3 reads TGTGCCAGCAGGGGACAGGCCGACCATAGCAATCAGCCCCAGCATTTT. Translating it yields CASRGQADHSNQPQHF.

V is TRBV12-3 or TRBV12-4 and J is TRBJ2-1, with D uncertain. CDR3 length equals 10 residues. Between the trimmed V and J ends, which lost 11 bases and 5 bases, there was a span of 7 bases. The CDR3 loop reads CALGNNEQFF. For the CDR3, the DNA is TGTGCCCTTGGGAACAATGAGCAGTTCTTC.

This clonotype was seen a handful of times. J is TRBJ1-1 and V is TRBV28; no clear D. Germline V CDR1 and CDR2: MDHEN, SYDVKM. V lost 3 bases and J lost 2, with 10 bases in between. CDR3 length equals 14 residues. The CDR3 DNA is TGTGCCAGCAGTTTCGCAGGCCTAAACACTGAAGCTTTCTTT. Translation: CASSFAGLNTEAFF.

Many counts were recorded for this clonotype. The chain recombines TRBV12-3 or TRBV12-4 with TRBJ2-3; 8 bases are a match to TRBD1. CDR3 size: 15 residues. Germline trimming cut 5 bases from V and 8 bases from J; bases unmatched to any gene: 12. The CDR3 DNA follows: TGTGCCAGCAGTCCCGGACAGGGCCCCAGTGCTACGCAGTATTTT. It specifies CASSPGQGPSATQYF.

This clonotype was detected only a few times. The J gene is TRBJ1-2, the V gene TRBV5-6; D gene unclear. V shed 0 bases and J shed 8 bases, with 11 bases lying between them. Germline loops: CDR1 SGHDT, CDR2 YYEEEE. The length of the CDR3 is 13 residues. The CDR3 loop reads CASSLGGISGYTF. CDR3 bases: TGTGCCAGCAGCTTGGGAGGGATTAGCGGCTACACCTTC.

The chain links TRBV29-1 to TRBJ1-6; possible D gene TRBD1, 6 bases. This CDR3 contains 12 residues. The V and J ends lost 7 bases and 7 bases respectively, with 11 bases between them. Germline loops: CDR1 SQVTM, CDR2 ANQGSEA. Here the CDR3 reads CSARDTNSPLHF. CDR3 DNA: TGCAGCGCTCGGGACACGAATTCACCCCTCCACTTT. The full variable domain, its missing parts supplied by reference TRBV29-1 and TRBJ1-6, is SAVISQKPSRDICQRGTSLTIQCQVDSQVTMMFWYRQQPGQSLTLIATANQGSEATYESGFVIDKFPISRPNLTFSTLTVSNMSPEDSSIYLCSARDTNSPLHFGNGTRLTVT.

The sample holds a few counts of this clonotype. This sequence joins TRBV5-4 and TRBJ2-7; the D is unclear. In germline, CDR1 is SGHNT, CDR2 YYREEE (reference sequence). This CDR3 has 14 residues. V lost 0 bases, J lost 2 bases, and 9 bases lay in between. In DNA, the CDR3 is TGTGCCAGCAGCTTGGCTGGGCAGACCTACGAGCAGTACGTC. Amino acids: CASSLAGQTYEQYV.

In this sample, this clonotype turned up many times. V is TRBV3-1 and J is TRBJ2-5; D is unclear. CDR3 size: 11 residues. CDR1 LGHDT and CDR2 YNNKEL come from the germline V gene (reference sequence). V dropped 4 bases and J dropped 5 bases, with 5 bases sitting between them. As DNA, the CDR3 is TGTGCCAGCAGCCGTCGGGAGACCCAGTACTTC. This encodes CASSRRETQYF.

The chain links TRBV7-9 to TRBJ2-3, with TRBD2 identical over 9 bases. CDR3 length: 16 amino acids. The germline V gene encodes CDR1 SEHNR and CDR2 FQNEAQ (reference sequence). Trimming removed 5 bases from V and 1 base from J; junction bases left unmatched: 7. CDR3: CASSDLAGSGTDTQYF. DNA of the CDR3: TGTGCCAGCAGCGATCTAGCGGGGTCAGGCACAGATACGCAGTATTTT.

This clonotype was seen repeatedly, ten times or more. The chain has TRBV7-7 and TRBJ2-3; D is unclear. Germline-derived CDR1 and CDR2 are SSHAT and FNYEAQ (reference sequence). The CDR3 consists of 13 residues. Trimming pared 1 base from V and 7 bases from J, leaving 9 bases between. CDR3 residues: CASSLGARNTQYF. The CDR3 DNA reads as TGTGCCAGCAGCTTAGGGGCGAGAAATACGCAGTATTTT.

In its sample, this clonotype was seen a few times. The V gene is TRBV3-1, the J gene TRBJ1-1, with TRBD1 identical over 7 bases. The CDR3 consists of 14 residues. V lost 4 bases to trimming and J lost 4 bases; unmatched junction nucleotides: 6. In germline, CDR1 is LGHDT, CDR2 YNNKEL (reference sequence). CDR3 DNA: TGTGCCAGCAGCCCACAGGGGAGGGTCACTGAAGCTTTCTTT. This translates into CASSPQGRVTEAFF.

This rearrangement joins TRBV6-1 to TRBJ2-5; 9 bases line up with TRBD1. The germline V gene has CDR1 MNHNS and CDR2 SASEGT. The J segment lost 1 base and the V segment lost 10 bases, leaving 13 bases of the junction unmatched. The CDR3 loop spans 16 amino acids. CDR3 loop: CATTVPPTGGQETQYF. The CDR3, as DNA: TGTGCCACCACAGTCCCCCCGACAGGGGGCCAAGAGACCCAGTACTTC.

This clonotype was picked up many times. This rearrangement joins TRBV12-3 or TRBV12-4 to TRBJ2-2; possibly TRBD1 or TRBD2 for D (5 bases each). This CDR3 is 14 amino acids long. V dropped 7 bases and J dropped 3 bases, with 12 bases sitting between them. The CDR3: CASTEGLDTGELFF. DNA for the CDR3: TGTGCCAGCACCGAGGGGTTGGACACCGGGGAGCTGTTTTTT.

The genes are TRBV5-1 and TRBJ2-3; a weak D match, TRBD1 (6 bases). V shed 4 bases and J shed 0 bases, with 15 bases lying between them. The CDR3 runs to 16 residues. The germline gives CDR1 SGHRS, CDR2 YFSETQ. The CDR3 DNA reads as TGCGCCAGCAGCGCGGGCCTGGGGGCTAGCACAGATACGCAGTATTTT. This codes for CASSAGLGASTDTQYF.

The CDR3 sequence is CASSRDFFGETQYF. In nucleotides, the CDR3 is TGTGCCAGCAGCCGAGACTTCTTTGGAGAGACCCAGTACTTC. The chain carries TRBV7-2 and TRBJ2-5; D call uncertain. V was trimmed by 5 bases and J by 4 bases, leaving 14 bases between them. CDR1 SGHTA and CDR2 FQGNSA come from the germline V gene. This CDR3 is 14 amino acids long.

In its sample, this clonotype was seen a few times. J is TRBJ1-2 and V is TRBV7-9; D is uncertain. Germline V gene data show CDR1 as SEHNR and CDR2 as FQNEAQ (reference sequence). V was clipped by 1 base and J by 6 bases, with 12 bases between them. The CDR3 is 14 amino acids. CDR3 coding DNA: TGTGCCAGCAGCTTAGATCGTAGCTCGAATGGCTACACCTTC. Encoded protein: CASSLDRSSNGYTF.

The table lists this clonotype with a few counts. The CDR3 spells CASSLSPGQGAGTGELFF. For the CDR3, the DNA is TGTGCCAGCAGCTTGTCCCCGGGACAGGGGGCTGGTACCGGGGAGCTGTTTTTT. The J gene is TRBJ2-2, the V gene TRBV13; 12 bases align to TRBD1. CDR1 PRHDT and CDR2 FYEKMQ come from the germline V gene (reference sequence). CDR3 length: 18 amino acids. The V segment lost 3 bases and the J segment 5 bases; nucleotides outside the gene matches: 10.

Only a few counts were recorded for this clonotype. The chain has TRBV19 and TRBJ1-1; D not certain. The CDR3 is 14 residues long. Germline CDR1 reads LNHDA; CDR2 reads SQIVND (reference sequence). V was cut by 5 bases and J by 0 bases, with 10 bases left in between. The CDR3 protein is CASSERPLNTEAFF. In nucleotides, the CDR3 is TGTGCCAGTAGTGAGCGGCCACTGAACACTGAAGCTTTCTTT. The entire variable domain, with the rest obtained from reference TRBV19 and TRBJ1-1, is as follows: DGGITQSPKYLFRKEGQNVTLSCEQNLNHDAMYWYRQDPGQGLRLIYYSQIVNDFQKGDIAEGYSVSREKKESFPLTVTSAQKNPTAFYLCASSERPLNTEAFFGQGTRLTVV.

This chain joins TRBV7-9 and TRBJ1-2, with 11 bases fitting TRBD1. This CDR3 has 14 residues. The germline V gene encodes CDR1 SEHNR and CDR2 FQNEAQ (reference sequence). Trimming took 5 bases from V and 4 from J; bases not matched to a gene: 3. DNA for the CDR3: TGTGCCAGCAGCGGACAGGGGGCCCGCTATGGCTACACCTTC. Translated, it gives CASSGQGARYGYTF.